This T cell receptor (beta chain) originates from a study of blood T cell repertoires in COVID-19. Study summary: Collection of acute and convalescent COVID-19 samples took place in the United States, Italy and Spain. The cDNA or gDNA used as material had been derived from T cells, B-cell-depleted T cells, or PBMCs.

In the authors' workflow: How many nucleated cells were present was estimated from reference gene primer amplification. TCRdb's copy holds only in-frame clones and misses some; the assay was immunoSEQ multiplex PCR. V, J and clone size derive from that table, while D and trimming were established from the DNA sequence. The top ten clones hold 6.5% to 8% of a sample with about 26,000 clones, roughly 90% of them seen once. This CDR3 is 16 amino acids long. Germline-derived CDR1 and CDR2 are MDHEN and SYDVKM. Trimming at V came to 3 bases and at J to 1 base, leaving 9 bases not matched to a gene. The sequence was obtained from a human donor in a cohort sampled during active COVID-19. The chain employs TRBV28 and TRBJ2-7; TRBD1 aligns across 7 bases. Sequences were obtained from peripheral blood. Here the CDR3 reads CASSLGRAGGSYEQYF. CDR3 DNA: TGTGCCAGCAGTTTGGGAAGGGCAGGGGGATCCTACGAGCAGTACTTC. Supplemented by reference TRBV28 and TRBJ2-7, the full variable domain reads DVKVTQSSRYLVKRTGEKVFLECVQDMDHENMFWYRQDPGLGLRLIYFSYDVKMKEKGDIPEGYSVSREKKERFSLILESASTNQTSMYLCASSLGRAGGSYEQYFGPGTRLTVT.